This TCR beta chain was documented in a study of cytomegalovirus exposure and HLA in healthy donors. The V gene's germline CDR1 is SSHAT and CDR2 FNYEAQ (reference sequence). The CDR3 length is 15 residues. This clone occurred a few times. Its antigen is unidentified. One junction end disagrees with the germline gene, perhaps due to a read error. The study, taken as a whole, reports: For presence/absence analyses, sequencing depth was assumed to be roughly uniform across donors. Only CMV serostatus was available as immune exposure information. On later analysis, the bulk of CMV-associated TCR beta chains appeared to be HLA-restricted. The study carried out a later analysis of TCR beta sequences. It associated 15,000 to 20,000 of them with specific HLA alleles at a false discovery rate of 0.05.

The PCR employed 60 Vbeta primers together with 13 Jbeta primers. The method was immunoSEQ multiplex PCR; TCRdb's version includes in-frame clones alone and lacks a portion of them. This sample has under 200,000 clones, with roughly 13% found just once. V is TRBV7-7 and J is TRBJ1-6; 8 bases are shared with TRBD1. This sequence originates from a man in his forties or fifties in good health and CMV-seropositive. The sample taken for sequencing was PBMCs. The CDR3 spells CASSAGTGFNSPLHF. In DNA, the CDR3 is TGTGCTAGCAGCGCCGGGACAGGTTTTAATTCACCCCTCCACTTT. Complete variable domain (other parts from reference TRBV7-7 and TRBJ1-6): GAGVSQSPRYKVTKRGQDVTLRCDPISSHATLYWYQQALGQGPEFLTYFNYEAQPDKSGLPSDRFSAERPEGSISTLTIQRTEQRDSAMYRCASSAGTGFNSPLHFGNGTRLTVT.